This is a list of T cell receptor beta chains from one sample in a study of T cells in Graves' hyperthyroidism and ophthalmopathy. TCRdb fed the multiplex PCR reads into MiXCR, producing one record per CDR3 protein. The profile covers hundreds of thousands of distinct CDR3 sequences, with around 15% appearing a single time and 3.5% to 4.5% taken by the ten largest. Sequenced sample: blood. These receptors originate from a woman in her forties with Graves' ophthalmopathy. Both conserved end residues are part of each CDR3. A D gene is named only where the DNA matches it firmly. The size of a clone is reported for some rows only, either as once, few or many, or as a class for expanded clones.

CSAKGDRGMYEQYF TGCAGCGCCAAGGGGGACAGGGGGATGTACGAGCAGTACTTC TRBD1 many 14 TRBJ2-7 TRBV29-1
CASSPYRLYEQYF TGTGCCAGCAGTCCCTATCGCCTATACGAGCAGTACTTC NA many 13 TRBJ2-7 TRBV6-2/TRBV6-3
CAWSTTRTGGNGYTF TGTGCCTGGAGTACCACCAGGACAGGGGGCAATGGCTACACCTTC TRBD1 many 15 TRBJ1-2 TRBV30
CATSDSRDSQETQYF TGTGCCACCAGTGATTCCCGGGACAGCCAAGAGACCCAGTACTTC TRBD1 many 15 TRBJ2-5 TRBV24-1
CASSLVLQGWGYTF TGCGCCAGCAGCTTGGTGTTACAGGGATGGGGCTACACCTTC NA few 14 TRBJ1-2 TRBV5-1
CSVEVGQPPYGYTF TGCAGCGTTGAAGTGGGACAGCCCCCTTATGGCTACACCTTC TRBD1 NA 14 TRBJ1-2 TRBV29-1
CASSFGGATYEQYF TGTGCCAGCAGTTTTGGGGGGGCGACCTACGAGCAGTACTTC NA many 14 TRBJ2-7 TRBV28
CASSLRTSGNWPTGELFF TGTGCCAGCAGTTTGCGGACTAGCGGGAATTGGCCTACCGGGGAGCTGTTTTTT TRBD2 few 18 TRBJ2-2 TRBV28
CAAQTGVGAEAFF TGTGCCGCCCAGACAGGGGTGGGAGCTGAAGCTTTCTTT TRBD1 NA 13 TRBJ1-1 TRBV10-3
CASIGVAHEQYF TGTGCCAGCATCGGAGTGGCCCACGAGCAGTACTTC NA many 12 TRBJ2-7 TRBV6-1
CASRTSGSRSGANVLTF TGTGCCAGTAGGACTAGCGGATCACGCTCTGGGGCCAACGTCCTGACTTTC TRBD2 many 17 TRBJ2-6 TRBV19
CASSYGTGYEQYF TGTGCCAGCAGTTACGGGACAGGCTACGAGCAGTACTTC TRBD1 many 13 TRBJ2-7 TRBV27
CAIRRTGGAENSPLHF TGTGCCATCAGAAGAACAGGGGGCGCTGAAAATTCACCCCTCCACTTT TRBD1 many 16 TRBJ1-6 TRBV10-3
CASSLTGALYEQYF TGTGCCAGCAGTTTGACGGGAGCCCTCTACGAGCAGTACTTC NA many 14 TRBJ2-7 TRBV27
CASSLSDRGNTEAFF TGTGCCAGCAGTTTATCCGACAGGGGGAACACTGAAGCTTTCTTT TRBD1 many 15 TRBJ1-1 TRBV28
CASSLGFLSETQYF TGTGCCAGCAGCTTAGGTTTCTTGTCGGAGACCCAGTACTTC NA few 14 TRBJ2-5 TRBV7-6
CATSDRLGEQYF TGTGCCACCAGTGACAGGCTGGGTGAGCAGTACTTC NA many 12 TRBJ2-7 TRBV24-1
CASRSMSYGLPGQKNTEAFF TGTGCCAGTAGAAGTATGTCCTACGGCCTTCCGGGACAGAAGAACACTGAAGCTTTCTTT TRBD1 NA 20 TRBJ1-1 TRBV19
CASSLIPNPRLDTGELFF TGTGCCAGCAGCTTAATCCCTAACCCCCGACTCGACACCGGGGAGCTGTTTTTT NA few 18 TRBJ2-2 TRBV7-3
CASSLGASTSQETQYF TGTGCCAGCAGCTTGGGAGCCTCGACATCCCAAGAGACCCAGTACTTC NA NA 16 TRBJ2-5 TRBV5-6
CASSDRVGGTEAFF TGTGCCAGCAGTGACCGGGTTGGAGGCACTGAAGCTTTCTTT NA many 14 TRBJ1-1 TRBV25-1
CASSPTPQGSGNTIYF TGTGCCAGCAGTCCAACCCCGCAAGGCTCTGGAAACACCATATATTTT NA few 16 TRBJ1-3 TRBV28
CASSYHRGQGNTEAFF TGTGCCAGCAGTTACCACAGAGGACAGGGGAACACTGAAGCTTTCTTT TRBD1 many 16 TRBJ1-1 TRBV6-2/TRBV6-3
CASSESVLAGGDETDTQYF TGCGCCAGCAGTGAGTCGGTCCTAGCGGGAGGGGATGAAACAGATACGCAGTATTTT TRBD2 NA 19 TRBJ2-3 TRBV10-1
CASSPGTTTYEQYF TGTGCCAGCTCACCAGGGACTACAACCTACGAGCAGTACTTC TRBD2 NA 14 TRBJ2-7 TRBV18
CAISMDRVYDEQYF TGTGCCATCAGTATGGACAGGGTTTATGACGAGCAGTACTTC TRBD1 NA 14 TRBJ2-7 TRBV10-3
CASSLNRQFNQPQHF TGTGCCAGCAGCTTGAATCGGCAGTTCAATCAGCCCCAGCATTTT NA many 15 TRBJ1-5 TRBV7-2
CASSFPRVLGTEQYF TGTGCCAGCAGTTTCCCCCGGGTCCTCGGGACCGAGCAGTACTTC NA many 15 TRBJ2-7 TRBV28
CASSVEQGVPTEAFF TGCGCCAGCAGCGTCGAACAAGGGGTCCCCACTGAAGCTTTCTTT NA many 15 TRBJ1-1 TRBV5-1
CASSLSGFGGYTF TGTGCCAGCAGTTTATCAGGGTTTGGAGGCTACACCTTC NA many 13 TRBJ1-2 TRBV28
CASTFSGRTGELFF TGTGCCAGTACCTTTAGCGGGAGGACCGGGGAGCTGTTTTTT TRBD2 few 14 TRBJ2-2 TRBV19
CASSQADTGGGYEQYF TGCGCCAGCAGCCAAGCAGATACAGGGGGGGGCTACGAGCAGTACTTC NA NA 16 TRBJ2-7 TRBV4-1
CASSLRDNPFGTEAFF TGTGCCAGCAGCTTAAGAGACAACCCTTTTGGCACTGAAGCTTTCTTT NA NA 16 TRBJ1-1 TRBV11-1
CSALGLGNTGELFF TGCAGTGCTCTCGGACTAGGGAACACCGGGGAGCTGTTTTTT TRBD2 many 14 TRBJ2-2 TRBV20-1
CSAREMGNTEAFF TGCAGTGCTAGGGAGATGGGAAACACTGAAGCTTTCTTT NA many 13 TRBJ1-1 TRBV20-1
CASSEVMWGNTEAFF TGTGCCAGCAGTGAAGTTATGTGGGGGAACACTGAAGCTTTCTTT NA many 15 TRBJ1-1 TRBV2
CSVAGQGYGYTF TGCAGCGTTGCAGGACAGGGGTATGGCTACACCTTC TRBD1 many 12 TRBJ1-2 TRBV29-1
CSAAAQSQETQYF TGCAGTGCGGCCGCCCAGAGTCAAGAGACCCAGTACTTC NA many 13 TRBJ2-5 TRBV20-1
CAWNIGFMNTEAFF TGTGCCTGGAATATCGGATTCATGAACACTGAAGCTTTCTTT NA few 14 TRBJ1-1 TRBV30
CASSGDNNQPQHF TGTGCCAGCAGCGGGGACAACAATCAGCCCCAGCATTTT NA many 13 TRBJ1-5 TRBV9